This T cell receptor (beta chain) was sequenced for a study of cytomegalovirus exposure and HLA in healthy donors. The CDR3 contains 13 residues. Germline CDR1 reads SQVTM; CDR2 reads ANQGSEA. Trimming removed 5 bases at V and 2 bases at J, with 11 bases between. Concerning this clone: Its cognate antigen is unknown.

PCR primers comprised 60 Vbeta and 13 Jbeta primers. Here immunoSEQ multiplex PCR was the method, and the copy in TCRdb shows in-frame clones only, minus some. Among some 56,000 clones listed, almost 85% were seen once. Findings and caveats of the study: Segments of the TCR beta V type were, in most cases, productive about 87% or about 30% of the time in an earlier analysis. In a later analysis, CMV-associated beta chains were mostly HLA-associated, it appeared. Cytomegalovirus status was reportedly diagnosed by the classifier with high specificity and sensitivity.

This TCR was sampled from a man between 45 and 60 years old in good health and CMV-seronegative. The material sequenced was PBMCs. The V call is TRBV29-1, the J call TRBJ2-3; D gene ambiguous. CDR3 sequence: CSVRQMFTDTQYF. In DNA form, the CDR3 reads TGCAGCGTTAGACAAATGTTCACAGATACGCAGTATTTT.